This is a list of T cell receptor beta chains from one sample in a study of cytomegalovirus exposure and HLA in healthy donors. Profiled with immunoSEQ multiplex PCR; TCRdb holds only in-frame clones, not every one. The data hold fewer than 200,000 clones, with 80% observed a single time. Source material: PBMCs. The receptors originated from a male donor in good health and CMV-seronegative. CDR3s include the opening cysteine and the closing phenylalanine or tryptophan. D genes are given only for firm matches. Where a row states a size, it is once, few, many or the class of an expanded clone; other rows omit it.

d_gene: -
j_gene: TRBJ2-3
v_gene: TRBV27
abundance: -
CDR3nt: TGTGCCAGCAGTTTAATCGCTACTAGCACAGATACGCAGTATTTT
CDR3aa: CASSLIATSTDTQYF

d_gene: -
j_gene: TRBJ2-3
v_gene: TRBV4-1
abundance: -
CDR3nt: TGCGCCAGCAGCCCGAGACTAGTGGGGGACACAGATACGCAGTATTTT
CDR3aa: CASSPRLVGDTDTQYF

d_gene: -
j_gene: TRBJ2-1
v_gene: TRBV19
abundance: -
CDR3nt: TGTGCCAGTAGTCCCCGTGGGGGGGCTGGGGAGCAGTTCTTC
CDR3aa: CASSPRGGAGEQFF

d_gene: -
j_gene: TRBJ2-7
v_gene: TRBV4-1
abundance: -
CDR3nt: TGCGCCAGCAGCCAAGTTTTATCAGGACTCTCCTACGAGCAGTACTTC
CDR3aa: CASSQVLSGLSYEQYF

d_gene: -
j_gene: TRBJ1-4
v_gene: TRBV10-1
abundance: -
CDR3nt: TGCGCCCCCAGTCGGGATCCTAGGGAAAAACTGTTTTTT
CDR3aa: CAPSRDPREKLFF

d_gene: -
j_gene: TRBJ2-7
v_gene: TRBV4-3
abundance: -
CDR3nt: TGCGCCAGCAGCCAAGAATCGACAGCCTTCTACGAGCAGTACTTC
CDR3aa: CASSQESTAFYEQYF

d_gene: -
j_gene: TRBJ2-2
v_gene: TRBV27
abundance: -
CDR3nt: TGTGCCAGCAGTTTAGTTCCGACCGGGGAGCTGTTTTTT
CDR3aa: CASSLVPTGELFF

d_gene: TRBD1
j_gene: TRBJ1-5
v_gene: TRBV6-1
abundance: -
CDR3nt: TGTGCCAGCAGTGACACAGGGGGCAATCAGCCCCAGCATTTT
CDR3aa: CASSDTGGNQPQHF

d_gene: -
j_gene: TRBJ1-6
v_gene: TRBV19
abundance: -
CDR3nt: TGTGCCAGTAACTCGCGAAGTTATAATTCACCCCTCCACTTT
CDR3aa: CASNSRSYNSPLHF

d_gene: TRBD1
j_gene: TRBJ2-1
v_gene: TRBV4-3
abundance: -
CDR3nt: TGCGCCAGCAGCCGAGAACAGGGGTGGGGAAACAATGAGCAGTTCTTC
CDR3aa: CASSREQGWGNNEQFF

d_gene: -
j_gene: TRBJ1-5
v_gene: TRBV27
abundance: -
CDR3nt: TGTGCCAGCAGTCCTCGGGGGGTCCGGAATCAGCCCCAGCATTTT
CDR3aa: CASSPRGVRNQPQHF

d_gene: -
j_gene: TRBJ1-1
v_gene: TRBV6-4
abundance: -
CDR3nt: TGTGCCAACCACCCTACTCGGGGTAACACTGAAGCTTTCTTT
CDR3aa: CANHPTRGNTEAFF

d_gene: -
j_gene: TRBJ1-3
v_gene: TRBV30
abundance: -
CDR3nt: TGTGCCTGGAGTCAGGGGATCTCTGGAAACACCATATATTTT
CDR3aa: CAWSQGISGNTIYF

d_gene: -
j_gene: TRBJ2-2
v_gene: TRBV5-6
abundance: few
CDR3nt: TGTGCCAGCAGAAGTAGAGGTCGGGGGGCCAACACCGGGGAGCTGTTTTTT
CDR3aa: CASRSRGRGANTGELFF

d_gene: TRBD2
j_gene: TRBJ2-3
v_gene: TRBV7-2
abundance: -
CDR3nt: TGTGCCAGCAGCTTAGTGTCTCTAGCGGGGGGGGATACGCAGTATTTT
CDR3aa: CASSLVSLAGGDTQYF

d_gene: TRBD1
j_gene: TRBJ2-5
v_gene: TRBV7-2
abundance: once
CDR3nt: TGTGCCAGCAGTATACCCCGGGGGGGACAGGGGTTCGGCGAGACCCAGTACTTC
CDR3aa: CASSIPRGGQGFGETQYF

d_gene: TRBD1
j_gene: TRBJ1-3
v_gene: TRBV6-5
abundance: -
CDR3nt: TGTGCCAGCAGTTACTCGTCGTCGACAGGGGGAAACACCATATATTTT
CDR3aa: CASSYSSSTGGNTIYF

d_gene: -
j_gene: TRBJ1-2
v_gene: TRBV5-6
abundance: -
CDR3nt: TGTGCCATGGGGGGGCGCGTTGGCTACACCTTC
CDR3aa: CAMGGRVGYTF

d_gene: TRBD1
j_gene: TRBJ1-2
v_gene: TRBV6-5
abundance: -
CDR3nt: TGTGCCAGCAGACTTGGACAGGCGGCTAACTATGGCTACACCTTC
CDR3aa: CASRLGQAANYGYTF

d_gene: -
j_gene: TRBJ1-4
v_gene: TRBV5-8
abundance: -
CDR3nt: TGTGCCAGCAGCTTGGTGAGGGCCGGCGATGAAAAACTGTTTTTT
CDR3aa: CASSLVRAGDEKLFF

d_gene: -
j_gene: TRBJ1-2
v_gene: TRBV5-6
abundance: few
CDR3nt: TGTGCCAGCAGCTTCGGGAGTCTGGGAGCCTATGGCTACACCTTC
CDR3aa: CASSFGSLGAYGYTF

d_gene: TRBD1
j_gene: TRBJ1-2
v_gene: TRBV4-3
abundance: few
CDR3nt: TGCGCCAGCAGCCAAGTGGCAGGGGGCGACTATGGCTACACCTTC
CDR3aa: CASSQVAGGDYGYTF

d_gene: TRBD2
j_gene: TRBJ2-3
v_gene: TRBV4-3
abundance: -
CDR3nt: TGCGCCAGCAGCCAAGAAGGCAGCGGGGGGGGAGATACGCAGTATTTT
CDR3aa: CASSQEGSGGGDTQYF

d_gene: TRBD1
j_gene: TRBJ1-1
v_gene: TRBV29-1
abundance: -
CDR3nt: TGCAGCGTTCGACAGGGTAACCCGAACACTGAAGCTTTCTTT
CDR3aa: CSVRQGNPNTEAFF

d_gene: -
j_gene: TRBJ1-2
v_gene: TRBV5-4
abundance: -
CDR3nt: TGTGCCAGCAGCTTTTCCGGGACAAGAGCTAACTATGGCTACACCTTC
CDR3aa: CASSFSGTRANYGYTF

d_gene: -
j_gene: TRBJ1-6
v_gene: TRBV5-1
abundance: -
CDR3nt: TGCGCCAGCAGCTTGGGACAGGCTAATTCACCCCTCCACTTT
CDR3aa: CASSLGQANSPLHF

d_gene: -
j_gene: TRBJ2-7
v_gene: TRBV6-5
abundance: -
CDR3nt: TGTGCCAGCAGTTACTCCCCCCTATCAGGCTTTTACGAGCAGTACTTC
CDR3aa: CASSYSPLSGFYEQYF